This T cell receptor beta chain came from a study of T cell repertoires in cytomegalovirus infection. About the research overall: The authors used CMV epitopes that were HLA-C-restricted (recently identified) and HLA-B-restricted (well studied). CMV infection plus the matching HLA type was flagged by public TCR beta signatures.

TCRdb re-called the reads through MiXCR, storing one row per CDR3 protein. The table has about 770,000 distinct CDR3 sequences, just under 30% seen once. V was trimmed by 4 bases and J by 3 bases, leaving 15 bases between them. The CDR3 contains 16 residues. Germline CDR1 reads KGHSH; CDR2 reads LQKENI. To note about this clonotype: Its matching antigen is unknown.

Sample: cultured CD8+ T cells from PBMCs, taken from culture after CMV antigen stimulation. This clonotype was obtained from a human donor in good health (CMV status not recorded). Some clones in this sample may be carry-over from other donors' samples. The rearrangement joins TRBV18 to TRBJ1-4; D unclear. The CDR3 sequence: CASSHPWKGANEKLFF. Written as DNA, the CDR3 is TGTGCCAGCTCACATCCCTGGAAAGGAGCTAATGAAAAACTGTTTTTT. Full variable domain (rest looked up from reference TRBV18 and TRBJ1-4): NAGVMQNPRHLVRRRGQEARLRCSPMKGHSHVYWYRQLPEEGLKFMVYLQKENIIDESGMPKERFSAEFPKEGPSILRIQQVVRGDSAAYFCASSHPWKGANEKLFFGSGTQLSVL.